Listed below are T cell receptor beta chains from one sample, sequenced in a study of shared clonotypes between healthy human individuals. The data were produced by immunoSEQ multiplex PCR, yet TCRdb's version contains in-frame clones alone and is incomplete. The table has about 600,000 clones, 95% to 98% seen once. The specimen was naive CD4+ T cells sorted from blood. These TCRs come from a woman between 25 and 40 years old in good health. The CDR3 runs from the conserved cysteine through the conserved F or W. Fields, in order: J gene, D gene, clone size, V gene, CDR3 protein, CDR3 DNA. The D gene is left open where the match is weak. A clone size is listed for some rows: how often the clone was seen (once, few, many), or a class if it is expanded.

TRBJ1-1,-,-,TRBV29-1,CSVERPLSPEAFF,TGCAGCGTTGAAAGACCCCTGAGTCCTGAAGCTTTCTTT
TRBJ2-5,TRBD2,-,TRBV5-1,CASWDQGGETQYF,TGCGCCAGCTGGGATCAGGGAGGGGAGACCCAGTACTTC
TRBJ1-5,-,-,TRBV4-2,CASSQDEDFRPQHF,TGTGCCAGCAGCCAAGACGAAGATTTCCGCCCCCAGCATTTT
TRBJ1-2,-,-,TRBV5-8,CASSFSVSSNYGYTF,TGTGCCAGCAGCTTTTCCGTCTCCTCGAACTATGGCTACACCTTC
TRBJ2-3,-,-,TRBV19,CASSSRTDTQYF,TGTGCCAGTAGTTCGCGCACAGATACGCAGTATTTT
TRBJ1-4,-,-,TRBV5-1,CASSLDDGRTNEKLFF,TGCGCCAGCAGCTTGGACGACGGTAGAACTAATGAAAAACTGTTTTTT
TRBJ1-5,TRBD1,-,TRBV5-1,CASSLNYRGPDNQPQHF,TGCGCCAGCAGCTTAAACTACAGGGGCCCAGATAATCAGCCCCAGCATTTT
TRBJ2-5,TRBD1,-,TRBV6-5,CASSYDRGDRVKEQYF,TGTGCCAGCAGTTACGATCGAGGGGACAGGGTGAAAGAGCAGTACTTC
TRBJ1-1,TRBD1,few,TRBV20-1,CSALGQTRAFF,TGCAGTGCTCTGGGACAGACTCGAGCTTTCTTT
TRBJ2-6,-,-,TRBV25-1,CASSEGRHSGANVLTF,TGTGCCAGCAGTGAAGGGAGGCACTCTGGGGCCAACGTCCTGACTTTC
TRBJ1-3,-,-,TRBV6-1,CASRLSYSGNTIYF,TGTGCCAGCAGGTTGAGTTACTCTGGAAACACCATATATTTT
TRBJ1-1,-,-,TRBV28,CASSLRSGRNRAFF,TGTGCCAGCAGTTTAAGATCCGGGAGGAATCGAGCTTTCTTT
TRBJ2-7,-,-,TRBV6-5,CASRPARDSLYEQYF,TGTGCCAGCAGACCCGCGCGGGACAGCCTATACGAGCAGTACTTC
TRBJ1-5,-,-,TRBV2,CASSTSHDSNQPQHF,TGTGCCAGCAGTACCTCGCACGATAGCAATCAGCCCCAGCATTTT
TRBJ2-7,TRBD2,once,TRBV5-1,CASSLFWSGSYEQYF,TGCGCCAGCAGCTTGTTTTGGAGCGGGAGCTACGAGCAGTACTTC
TRBJ1-2,-,once,TRBV19,CASSDRDEPYYGYTF,TGTGCCAGTAGTGACCGGGACGAACCTTACTATGGCTACACCTTC
TRBJ1-1,-,once,TRBV5-4,CASSRPQNTEAFF,TGTGCCAGCAGTAGGCCCCAGAACACTGAAGCTTTCTTT
TRBJ1-5,-,once,TRBV28,CASIPTTWGRANQPQHF,TGTGCCAGCATCCCAACGACCTGGGGCAGAGCCAATCAGCCCCAGCATTTT
TRBJ2-1,-,-,TRBV27,CASSLTAGTYNEQFF,TGTGCCAGCAGTTTAACGGCAGGGACTTACAATGAGCAGTTCTTC
TRBJ1-4,TRBD1,-,TRBV5-4,CASSLYRGEKLFF,TGTGCCAGCAGCTTATACAGGGGTGAAAAACTGTTTTTT
TRBJ2-7,-,-,TRBV28,CASGYGVGSHEQYF,TGTGCCAGCGGCTATGGCGTAGGGTCCCACGAGCAGTACTTC
TRBJ2-1,TRBD1,-,TRBV11-1,CASSLGTGFLVNEQFF,TGTGCCAGCAGCTTAGGGACAGGGTTTCTGGTCAATGAGCAGTTCTTC
TRBJ2-2,-,-,TRBV6-5,CASSYITGELFF,TGTGCCAGCAGTTATATAACCGGGGAGCTGTTTTTT
TRBJ1-2,TRBD1,-,TRBV7-8,CASSPQGASYGYTF,TGTGCCAGCAGCCCCCAGGGGGCTTCCTATGGCTACACCTTC
TRBJ1-2,TRBD1,-,TRBV10-3,CAIKRDRTNYGYTF,TGTGCCATCAAAAGGGACAGAACTAACTATGGCTACACCTTC
TRBJ1-1,-,-,TRBV21-1,CASKPLGTAHEEAFF,TGTGCCAGTAAGCCCCTAGGGACTGCCCATGAGGAAGCTTTCTTT
TRBJ2-7,-,once,TRBV18,CASSLAFTSYEQYF,TGTGCCAGCTCGTTAGCATTCACCTCCTACGAGCAGTACTTC
TRBJ1-2,-,-,TRBV9,CASSDLGPYGYTF,TGTGCCAGCAGCGACCTGGGGCCCTATGGCTACACCTTC
TRBJ2-7,-,-,TRBV21-1,CASSKAAGAGETFYEQYF,TGTGCCAGCAGCAAGGCAGCGGGGGCGGGCGAGACTTTCTACGAGCAGTACTTC
TRBJ1-5,TRBD1,-,TRBV19,CASSGDRGSQPQHF,TGTGCCAGTAGTGGGGACAGGGGGAGTCAGCCTCAGCATTTT
TRBJ2-1,-,once,TRBV30,CAWSVLVDYNEQFF,TGTGCCTGGAGTGTACTAGTTGACTACAATGAGCAGTTCTTC
TRBJ1-2,-,-,TRBV30,CAWTARGDYGYTF,TGTGCCTGGACCGCCAGGGGAGACTATGGCTACACCTTC
TRBJ1-4,-,-,TRBV7-2,CASSYKWGGTVGLEKLFF,TGTGCCAGCAGCTACAAATGGGGTGGGACCGTGGGTCTGGAAAAACTGTTTTTT
TRBJ2-1,TRBD2,once,TRBV7-8,CASSSSGEGEGYNEQFF,TGTGCCAGCAGCTCCAGCGGGGAAGGTGAGGGATACAATGAGCAGTTCTTC
TRBJ1-4,-,-,TRBV28,CASSLLSGGFEKLFF,TGTGCCAGCAGTTTATTATCCGGGGGCTTTGAAAAACTGTTTTTT
TRBJ2-7,-,-,TRBV9,CASSVGTGTYEQYF,TGTGCCAGCAGCGTAGGTACGGGGACCTACGAGCAGTACTTC
TRBJ2-1,TRBD1,-,TRBV7-2,CASSLGSPGQGVFEQFF,TGTGCCAGCAGCTTAGGTTCCCCGGGACAGGGGGTTTTCGAGCAGTTCTTC
TRBJ2-1,TRBD2,-,TRBV19,CASSRTVAQRGSYNEQFF,TGTGCCAGTAGTAGGACTGTGGCCCAGCGGGGGTCCTACAATGAGCAGTTCTTC
TRBJ2-2,-,-,TRBV23-1,CASSGTVNTGELFF,TGCGCCAGCAGTGGAACCGTGAACACCGGGGAGCTGTTTTTT
TRBJ2-3,TRBD2,-,TRBV30,CAWSSLADRTDTQYF,TGTGCCTGGAGTTCCCTAGCGGACCGCACAGATACGCAGTATTTT
TRBJ2-7,-,-,TRBV19,CASSIPRHEQYF,TGTGCCAGTAGTATCCCGCGGCACGAGCAGTACTTC
TRBJ2-3,-,once,TRBV2,CASTGQGTDTQYF,TGTGCCAGCACGGGTCAGGGAACAGATACGCAGTATTTT
TRBJ2-5,-,-,TRBV28,CASRDTAYQETQYF,TGTGCCAGCAGAGACACTGCGTACCAAGAGACCCAGTACTTC
TRBJ1-1,-,-,TRBV19,CASSISPGKTEAFF,TGTGCCAGTAGTATATCTCCAGGGAAGACTGAAGCTTTCTTT
TRBJ1-2,TRBD1,-,TRBV5-4,CASSDSTRGYGYTF,TGTGCCAGCAGCGACTCCACCAGGGGGTATGGCTACACCTTC
TRBJ1-1,-,-,TRBV6-6,CASSGNTEAFF,TGTGCCAGCAGTGGCAACACTGAAGCTTTCTTT
TRBJ1-5,-,-,TRBV7-9,CASSLQGNQPQHF,TGTGCCAGCAGCTTACAGGGGAATCAGCCCCAGCATTTT
TRBJ2-1,TRBD2,-,TRBV6-5,CASSYRGLGDNEQFF,TGTGCCAGCAGTTACCGGGGACTAGGAGACAATGAGCAGTTCTTC
TRBJ2-7,TRBD2,once,TRBV2,CASSKTGTSGYEQYF,TGTGCCAGCAGTAAAACCGGGACTAGCGGTTACGAGCAGTACTTC
TRBJ2-3,TRBD2,-,TRBV5-4,CASSRVAGAGTDTQYF,TGTGCCAGCAGCCGTGTAGCGGGAGCAGGCACAGATACGCAGTATTTT
TRBJ1-1,-,-,TRBV5-5,CASSLAGRVNTEAFF,TGTGCCAGCAGCTTGGCTGGCAGGGTGAACACTGAAGCTTTCTTT
TRBJ2-1,TRBD2,-,TRBV13,CASSQPGLGSGYEQFF,TGTGCCAGCAGCCAACCGGGACTAGGATCTGGCTATGAGCAGTTCTTC
TRBJ2-1,-,-,TRBV6-6,CASSYLAEGRQFF,TGTGCCAGCAGTTACCTTGCTGAGGGAAGGCAGTTCTTC
TRBJ2-7,TRBD1,-,TRBV7-9,CASSPGRAGGFYEQYF,TGTGCCAGCAGCCCCGGCAGGGCAGGGGGCTTCTACGAGCAGTACTTC
TRBJ1-1,-,-,TRBV5-1,CASSLDRGEAFF,TGCGCCAGCAGCTTGGATCGGGGGGAAGCTTTCTTT
TRBJ1-5,TRBD1,-,TRBV10-2,CASSGQGKGNQPQHF,TGCGCCAGCAGTGGACAGGGTAAGGGCAATCAGCCCCAGCATTTT
TRBJ2-4,-,-,TRBV30,CAWSGQGLGKNIQYF,TGTGCCTGGAGTGGACAGGGACTTGGCAAAAACATTCAGTACTTC
TRBJ1-1,-,-,TRBV5-4,CASSLGGRTEAFF,TGTGCCAGCAGCTTGGGAGGGCGCACTGAAGCTTTCTTT
TRBJ1-4,-,-,TRBV15,CATSRENGKLFF,TGTGCCACCAGCAGAGAAAATGGAAAACTGTTTTTT